The 22 T cell receptor beta chains reported below all come from one sample, sequenced in a study of T cell responses to AZD1222 COVID-19 vaccine. Clones were read by immunoSEQ multiplex PCR, and TCRdb kept only the in-frame ones, dropping some. The data hold 52,000 or so clones, with around 85% observed a single time. The source was peripheral blood, collected on day 0 of MenACWY control vaccination. These receptors were collected from an adult in good health.

The chain is built from TRBV4-1 and TRBJ2-1; D unresolved. With 1 base removed from V and 3 bases from J, the gap between germline ends came to 13 bases. Germline V gene data show CDR1 as MGHRA and CDR2 as YSYEKL. This CDR3 spans 16 amino acids. CDR3 sequence: CASSQVNLGFYNEQFF. The CDR3 nucleotides are TGCGCCAGCAGCCAAGTTAATCTTGGATTCTACAATGAGCAGTTCTTC.

This chain uses TRBV4-1 with TRBJ1-5; D is uncertain. The V end was cut by 1 base, the J end by 0 bases, with 1 base between. Germline V lookup: CDR1 MGHRA, CDR2 YSYEKL. This CDR3 comprises 13 residues. CDR3 amino acids: CASSQASNQPQHF. In DNA, the CDR3 is TGCGCCAGCAGCCAAGCTAGCAATCAGCCCCAGCATTTT.

The CDR3 coding sequence is TGTGCCAGCAGCCTCGACAGGAGATCCTACGAGCAGTACTTC. Its translation: CASSLDRRSYEQYF. The V call is TRBV27, the J call TRBJ2-7, with D possibly matching TRBD1 (6 bases). The CDR3 has 14 amino acids. Trimming removed 6 bases from V and 1 base from J, with 13 bases in between. Germline CDR1 MNHEY, CDR2 SMNVEV (reference sequence).

To note about this clone: One end of the junction does not line up with germline, which may come from a read error. The J gene is TRBJ1-2, the V gene TRBV7-8; tentatively, D is TRBD1 (5 bases). Germline CDR1 is SGHVS and CDR2 is FQNEAQ. CDR3 length equals 15 residues. CDR3 nucleotides: TGTGCCAGCAGTTTAGGGCTATCCGACAGCTATGGCTACACCTTC. It translates to CASSLGLSDSYGYTF.

V gene TRBV30 combines with J gene TRBJ1-6; D is uncertain. CDR1 GTSNPN and CDR2 SVGIG come from the germline V gene (reference sequence). The CDR3 extends over 14 amino acids. Trimming took 4 bases from V and 6 from J, leaving 13 bases between them. The CDR3 spells CAWTRTDGNSPLHF. In DNA, the CDR3 is TGTGCCTGGACCAGGACCGACGGTAATTCACCCCTCCACTTT. Full variable domain (missing parts from reference TRBV30 and TRBJ1-6): SQTIHQWPATLVQPVGSPLSLECTVEGTSNPNLYWYRQAAGRGLQLLFYSVGIGQISSEVPQNLSASRPQDRQFILSSKKLLLSDSGFYLCAWTRTDGNSPLHFGNGTRLTVT.

The J gene is TRBJ1-5, the V gene TRBV19, with D maybe TRBD1 (6 bases). V was trimmed by 4 bases and J by 2 bases, leaving 12 bases between them. This CDR3 is built from 15 residues. Germline V gene lookup returns CDR1 LNHDA and CDR2 SQIVND (reference sequence). CDR3 amino acids: CASSRGGPGNQPQHF. The CDR3 DNA sequence: TGTGCCAGTAGTAGGGGGGGGCCGGGCAATCAGCCCCAGCATTTT.

This clone occurred a few times. The rearrangement uses TRBV6-5 and TRBJ1-1, with 7 bases aligning to TRBD1. The germline V gene encodes CDR1 MNHEY and CDR2 SVGAGI. V shed 5 bases and J 1 base; nucleotides not matched to a gene: 4. The CDR3 runs to 14 residues. CDR3 in amino acids: CASSRRQGNTEAFF. The CDR3 nucleotides read TGTGCCAGCAGTCGACGACAGGGGAACACTGAAGCTTTCTTT.

The CDR3 loop reads CASSGGLGTDTQYF. The DNA of the CDR3 is TGCGCCAGCAGCGGGGGACTGGGCACAGATACGCAGTATTTT. The rearrangement uses TRBV4-1 and TRBJ2-3; the D gene is possibly TRBD2 (6 bases). The CDR3 has 14 residues. Germline V gene data show CDR1 as MGHRA and CDR2 as YSYEKL. V shed 5 bases and J shed 1 base, with 10 bases lying between them.

V usage is TRBV5-5 and J usage is TRBJ1-3, with 8 bases aligning to TRBD1. The CDR3 is 14 amino acids. Per germline, CDR1 SGHKS and CDR2 YYEKEE (reference sequence). V was pared by 4 bases and J by 2 bases, with 2 bases of the junction left unmatched. The CDR3 loop reads CASSQQGAGNTIYF. CDR3 bases: TGTGCCAGCAGCCAACAGGGGGCTGGAAACACCATATATTTT.

The chain joins TRBV15 to TRBJ2-7; D is uncertain. This CDR3 contains 13 residues. In germline, CDR1 is LNHNV, CDR2 YYDKDF (reference sequence). V was clipped by 0 bases and J by 4 bases, with 7 bases between them. CDR3 in DNA: TGTGCCACCAGCAGAGATCGGCAGTACGAGCAGTACTTC. Translated: CATSRDRQYEQYF.

This chain joins TRBV6-6 and TRBJ1-2; 9 nucleotides match TRBD1. Germline CDR1 reads MNHNY; CDR2 reads SVGAGI (reference sequence). This CDR3 has 16 residues. Trimming at V came to 6 bases and at J to 6 bases, leaving 14 bases not matched to a gene. CDR3: CASSSQFPGQGNGYTF. CDR3 DNA sequence: TGTGCCAGCAGCTCCCAATTTCCGGGACAGGGTAATGGCTACACCTTC.

The V and J genes are TRBV29-1 and TRBJ2-5, with D possibly being TRBD2 (7 bases). This CDR3 contains 14 residues. CDR1 is SQVTM, CDR2 ANQGSEA, per germline. V gave up 8 bases and J gave up 5 bases, with 21 bases separating them. For the CDR3, the DNA is TGCAGCCCCATCGTAGGGGGGGCTGGGGAGACCCAGTACTTC. This sequence encodes CSPIVGGAGETQYF.

V and J are TRBV24-1 and TRBJ2-1, with D maybe TRBD2 (5 bases). The CDR3 sequence is 17 residues long. Trimming removed 3 bases at V and 4 bases at J, with 18 bases between. CDR1 is KGHDR and CDR2 is SFDVKD in the germline V gene. CDR3 bases: TGTGCCACCAGTGATGAAGGAGCGGATGTCCTTTACAATGAGCAGTTCTTC. Its protein product is CATSDEGADVLYNEQFF.

The rearrangement uses TRBV10-3 and TRBJ2-5; no reliable D call. Germline lookup yields CDR1 ENHRY and CDR2 SYGVKD. The CDR3 is made up of 14 amino acids. Trimming shortened V by 10 bases and J by 5 bases, and 20 bases separated the two germline ends. DNA for the CDR3: TGTGCCACCCTATCAAGCCTAGTGGACGAGACCCAGTACTTC. Translated: CATLSSLVDETQYF.

This chain links TRBV19 with TRBJ2-1, with TRBD1 matching over 9 bases. After removal of 3 bases from V and 8 bases from J, the junction contained 11 bases not matched to a gene. The CDR3 is made up of 16 amino acids. CDR1 and CDR2 from the germline V gene are LNHDA and SQIVND (reference sequence). CDR3 amino acids: CASSIRDRAVRDEQFF. The DNA of the CDR3 is TGTGCCAGTAGTATTCGGGACAGGGCAGTCCGGGATGAGCAGTTCTTC.

J is TRBJ2-1 and V is TRBV7-2; the match to TRBD2 covers 11 bases. With V trimmed by 5 bases and J by 9 bases, 6 bases remained unmatched. The CDR3 is 14 residues long. Germline V gene data show CDR1 as SGHTA and CDR2 as FQGNSA. The CDR3 region is CASSIGTSGIEQFF. The CDR3 DNA reads as TGTGCCAGCAGCATCGGGACTAGCGGTATTGAGCAGTTCTTC.

The chain recombines TRBV9 with TRBJ2-3; D is undetermined. V was shortened by 1 base and J by 4 bases, with 10 bases between the two germline ends. The CDR3 covers 14 residues. The V gene's germline CDR1 is SGDLS and CDR2 YYNGEE. CDR3 in amino acids: CASSVFPDPDTQYF. In nucleotides, the CDR3 is TGTGCCAGCAGCGTATTTCCAGACCCAGATACGCAGTATTTT.

The chain joins TRBV7-9 to TRBJ1-1, with D unclear. Looked up from germline, CDR1 is SEHNR and CDR2 is FQNEAQ (reference sequence). The CDR3 is made up of 15 amino acids. V lost 3 bases and J lost 0, with 11 bases in between. CDR3 sequence reads: CASSFSTGMNTEAFF. DNA of the CDR3: TGTGCCAGCAGCTTCTCGACTGGGATGAACACTGAAGCTTTCTTT.

In this sample, this clone turned up a few times. CDR3: CASHSGRGSSGANVLTF. The CDR3 nucleotides are TGTGCCAGCCATAGCGGGAGGGGTAGCTCTGGGGCCAACGTCCTGACTTTC. The V and J genes are TRBV19 and TRBJ2-6; 11 nucleotides line up with TRBD2. This CDR3 has 17 amino acids. Germline V gives CDR1 LNHDA, CDR2 SQIVND (reference sequence). V lost 9 bases and J lost 0; bases outside the gene matches: 7.

This chain connects TRBV19 to TRBJ1-5; tentative D call: TRBD1 (5 bases). The germline gives CDR1 LNHDA, CDR2 SQIVND (reference sequence). V lost 5 bases, J lost 5 bases, and 16 bases lay in between. This CDR3 has 15 residues. The CDR3 loop is CASSWQGTSHQPQHF. The CDR3 bases are TGTGCCAGTAGTTGGCAGGGTACTTCCCATCAGCCCCAGCATTTT.

The V call is TRBV13, the J call TRBJ2-1; TRBD2 matches 13 bases. The CDR3 contains 18 residues. Germline lookup yields CDR1 PRHDT and CDR2 FYEKMQ (reference sequence). V was clipped by 3 bases and J by 1 base; unmatched bases: 6. As DNA, the CDR3 is TGTGCCAGCAGCTTCGGGCGACTAGCGGGAGGTTCCTACAATGAGCAGTTCTTC. Translated: CASSFGRLAGGSYNEQFF.

The J gene is TRBJ2-7, the V gene TRBV12-3 or TRBV12-4, with D unclear. Deletions cut 7 bases from V and 0 bases from J, with 10 bases between. The CDR3 sequence is 13 residues long. In nucleotides, the CDR3 is TGTGCCAGCATTGCTCCTAACTCCTACGAGCAGTACTTC. It encodes CASIAPNSYEQYF.